The 7 T cell receptor beta chains listed next were all sequenced from one sample in a study of T cell repertoires in cytomegalovirus infection. These receptors' targets are unknown. TCRdb passed the reads through MiXCR, listing each CDR3 protein once. The sample contains 350,000 to 400,000 distinct CDR3 sequences, about 35% of which appear only once. The specimen comprised cultured PBMCs, sampled from culture after CMV antigen stimulation. The receptors stem from a human donor in good health (CMV status not recorded). Some clones in this sample may be carry-over from other donors' samples.

This clonotype has only a few counts. The rearrangement links TRBV5-1 to TRBJ2-2, with TRBD1 identical over 7 bases. J was trimmed by 4 bases and V by 4 bases; bases with no gene match: 10. The CDR3 runs to 16 residues. Per the germline V gene, CDR1 is SGHRS and CDR2 is YFSETQ. The CDR3 protein is CASSILWDSLTGELFF. The CDR3 DNA follows: TGCGCCAGCAGCATACTTTGGGACAGCCTCACCGGGGAGCTGTTTTTT.

This clonotype was observed a few times. The CDR3 sequence is CASSYPRGPATDTQYF. The CDR3 coding sequence is TGTGCCAGCAGCTACCCCCGGGGCCCTGCCACAGATACGCAGTATTTT. V and J are TRBV25-1 and TRBJ2-3; D could derive from TRBD1 or TRBD2 (5 bases each). The germline V and J ends were trimmed by 6 bases and 2 bases, with 18 bases remaining between them. In germline, CDR1 is MGHDK, CDR2 SYGVNS. This CDR3 is built from 16 residues.

This clonotype was observed a handful of times. The rearrangement joins TRBV10-3 to TRBJ2-2; D is unclear. This CDR3 region has 16 residues. Per germline, CDR1 ENHRY and CDR2 SYGVKD. Trimming took 5 bases from V and 5 from J, leaving 18 bases between them. The CDR3 here is CAISPGRSAQTGELFF. CDR3 sequence (DNA): TGTGCCATCAGTCCCGGACGGTCGGCCCAGACCGGGGAGCTGTTTTTT.

V is TRBV5-4 and J is TRBJ1-2, with 7 bases aligning to TRBD1. Trimming took 4 bases from V and 3 from J; bases not matched to a gene: 9. The germline gives CDR1 SGHNT, CDR2 YYREEE (reference sequence). The CDR3 extends over 15 amino acids. CDR3: CASSRQGRVDYGYTF. CDR3 DNA: TGTGCCAGCAGCCGACAGGGACGAGTTGACTATGGCTACACCTTC.

The genes are TRBV19 and TRBJ1-4; unclear D gene. V dropped 8 bases and J dropped 8 bases, with 9 bases sitting between them. The CDR3 has 11 amino acids. CDR1 is LNHDA, CDR2 SQIVND, per germline (reference sequence). As DNA, the CDR3 is TGTGCCAGTGGACTCATGGAAAAACTGTTTTTT. Residues: CASGLMEKLFF.

A few counts support this clonotype. The rearrangement links TRBV6-1 to TRBJ2-5; weak D call: TRBD2 (6 bases). V dropped 5 bases and J dropped 2 bases, with 18 bases sitting between them. The CDR3 runs 16 residues. From germline, CDR1 is MNHNS and CDR2 SASEGT. The CDR3 DNA sequence: TGTGCCAGCAGTTATGGGTCGGGACTCCCGCAAGAGACCCAGTACTTC. Its protein is CASSYGSGLPQETQYF.

The sample holds a few counts of this clonotype. This chain joins TRBV11-2 and TRBJ2-1, with 10 positions matching TRBD2. J gave up 5 bases and V 4 bases, and 11 bases lay outside the gene matches. The germline V gene encodes CDR1 SGHAT and CDR2 FQNNGV. The CDR3 is 17 amino acids. The CDR3 reads CASSSVAGGFLNNEQFF. CDR3 in DNA: TGTGCCAGCAGCTCTGTAGCGGGAGGTTTCTTGAACAATGAGCAGTTCTTC.